The sample holds a few counts of the clone carrying this T cell receptor (beta chain). This sample is drawn from a study of T-cell reconstitution after alpha-beta-depleted transplantation in children. Unique molecular identifiers were built into the TCRbeta library. One entry per CDR3 protein results from TCRdb running MiXCR on the PCR reads. The table records around 500,000 distinct CDR3 sequences, roughly 23% of them present only once. The CDR3 loop spans 15 amino acids. J was trimmed by 5 bases and V by 6 bases; bases with no gene match: 13. Germline assignment: CDR1 DFQATT and CDR2 SNEGSKA (reference sequence).

The clonotype was recovered from a boy under three years old who had a stem cell transplant for acute myeloid leukemia, so the T cells may come from the graft donor. The specimen comprised PBMCs, mostly from graft donor cells, sampled 360 days after TCRalphabeta/CD19-depleted stem cell transplant. The chain carries TRBV20-1 and TRBJ2-5; TRBD1 aligns across 9 bases. The CDR3 is CSARHPTGGHETQYF. In DNA, the CDR3 is TGCAGTGCGAGACACCCCACAGGGGGCCACGAGACCCAGTACTTC.